These 26 T cell receptor beta chains were all obtained from the same sample, sequenced in a study of blood T cell repertoires in COVID-19. Clones were sequenced by immunoSEQ multiplex PCR, and TCRdb holds only the in-frame ones, with some missing. This sample has 150,000 to 200,000 clones, with around 87% found just once. Sequences were obtained from peripheral blood. These receptor sequences come from a man aged 55 to 70 with COVID-19, enrolled during active disease.

The J gene is TRBJ1-5, the V gene TRBV30, with D maybe TRBD1 (6 bases). V lost 5 bases to trimming and J lost 3 bases, with 11 bases between them. Looked up from germline, CDR1 is GTSNPN and CDR2 is SVGIG (reference sequence). CDR3 length equals 13 residues. CDR3 in amino acids: CAWGRQANQPQHF. The CDR3 region has the DNA TGTGCCTGGGGAAGACAGGCCAATCAGCCCCAGCATTTT.

This rearrangement joins TRBV2 to TRBJ2-2; 9 nucleotides match TRBD1. V was clipped by 8 bases and J by 6 bases; unmatched bases: 10. This CDR3 is 15 amino acids long. CDR1 is SNHLY, CDR2 FYNNEI, per germline. The CDR3: CASGGQGMRAGELFF. In nucleotides, the CDR3 is TGTGCCAGCGGAGGACAGGGGATGAGAGCCGGGGAGCTGTTTTTT.

The table lists this clone with a few counts. The gene calls are TRBV30 and TRBJ1-5; TRBD1 matches 7 bases. This CDR3 has 14 amino acids. The J segment lost 3 bases and the V segment lost 8 bases, leaving 10 bases of the junction unmatched. Germline V gene data show CDR1 as GTSNPN and CDR2 as SVGIG (reference sequence). CDR3 nucleotides: TGTGCCGGCTCTCCGACAGGGATCAATCAGCCCCAGCATTTT. This gives the protein CAGSPTGINQPQHF.

This clone was seen only a few times. This chain links TRBV5-4 with TRBJ1-2, with D tentatively TRBD1 (6 bases). This CDR3 has 12 residues. V was shortened by 4 bases and J by 4 bases, with 8 bases between the two germline ends. Germline V gene sequence: CDR1 SGHNT, CDR2 YYREEE (reference sequence). The CDR3 sequence: CASSDRFYGYTF. The CDR3, as DNA: TGTGCCAGCAGCGACAGGTTCTATGGCTACACCTTC.

The chain links TRBV14 to TRBJ1-6; D possibly corresponds to TRBD1 (5 bases). V was clipped by 1 base and J by 6 bases, with 10 bases between them. CDR1 and CDR2 from the germline V gene are SGHDN and FVKESK. CDR3 length: 15 residues. The DNA of the CDR3 is TGTGCCAGCAGCCAAGGGGGCAGGAGTAATTCACCCCTCCACTTT. This gives the protein CASSQGGRSNSPLHF.

The genes are TRBV29-1 and TRBJ2-1, with 10 bases matching TRBD2. In germline, CDR1 is SQVTM, CDR2 ANQGSEA. The CDR3 is 15 amino acids. The V gene end was trimmed by 6 bases and the J gene end by 3 bases; junction bases not matched to a gene: 8. The CDR3 loop reads CSVLTGLAVYNEQFF. The CDR3 nucleotides read TGCAGCGTCCTTACCGGACTAGCGGTCTACAATGAGCAGTTCTTC.

The chain combines TRBV11-3 with TRBJ2-7; TRBD1 aligns across 8 bases. V was clipped by 5 bases and J by 12 bases; unmatched bases: 9. The CDR3 runs to 12 residues. Germline V gene lookup returns CDR1 SGHNT and CDR2 YENEEA. This CDR3 reads CASSADRGRGYF. CDR3 sequence (DNA): TGTGCCAGCAGCGCCGACAGGGGCCGCGGGTACTTC.

The chain couples TRBV5-1 to TRBJ1-2; TRBD1 matches 7 bases. Per the germline V gene, CDR1 is SGHRS and CDR2 is YFSETQ. Trimming at V came to 4 bases and at J to 4 bases, leaving 4 bases not matched to a gene. This CDR3 is built from 13 residues. The CDR3 DNA follows: TGCGCCAGCAGCCCCGGGGACAGCTATGGCTACACCTTC. Protein product: CASSPGDSYGYTF.

This rearrangement joins TRBV19 to TRBJ2-2, with unresolved D. The CDR3 has 15 amino acids. Trimming pared 6 bases from V and 0 bases from J, leaving 11 bases between. Germline values: CDR1 LNHDA, CDR2 SQIVND (reference sequence). The CDR3 spells CASRANPANTGELFF. In nucleotides, the CDR3 is TGTGCCAGTAGAGCGAACCCCGCGAACACCGGGGAGCTGTTTTTT.

This chain joins TRBV7-9 and TRBJ1-4; D gene unclear. This CDR3 contains 14 residues. Deletions cut 5 bases from V and 10 bases from J, with 17 bases between. Germline CDR1 is SEHNR and CDR2 is FQNEAQ (reference sequence). CDR3 region: CASSPGGEGGKLFF. The CDR3 DNA is TGTGCCAGCAGCCCCGGAGGAGAAGGAGGAAAACTGTTTTTT.

This clone has only one observation. The genes are TRBV6-6 and TRBJ2-3; no clear D gene. CDR1 MNHNY and CDR2 SVGAGI come from the germline V gene (reference sequence). Deletions cut 7 bases from V and 1 base from J, with 15 bases between. This CDR3 comprises 15 residues. Here the CDR3 reads CASIIGGHGTDTQYF. The CDR3 bases are TGTGCCAGCATTATAGGCGGTCACGGCACAGATACGCAGTATTTT.

The chain has TRBV27 and TRBJ1-6, with D tentatively TRBD1 (6 bases). Trimming shortened V by 6 bases and J by 6 bases, and 12 bases separated the two germline ends. Germline CDR1 is MNHEY and CDR2 is SMNVEV (reference sequence). The CDR3 covers 14 residues. The CDR3 loop is CASREQGSNSPLHF. CDR3 nucleotides: TGTGCCAGCAGGGAGCAGGGGTCTAATTCACCCCTCCACTTT.

The V and J genes are TRBV6-6 and TRBJ1-4; 7 bases are shared with TRBD1. The CDR3 is 15 residues long. The germline V gene encodes CDR1 MNHNY and CDR2 SVGAGI (reference sequence). Trimming cost V 4 bases and J 8 bases; bases outside gene matches: 10. CDR3 sequence reads: CASSSRTGTREKLFF. In DNA, the CDR3 is TGTGCCAGCAGTTCCCGGACAGGAACGAGGGAAAAACTGTTTTTT.

A single count supports this clone. This chain connects TRBV19 to TRBJ2-5; 8 bases line up with TRBD2. The CDR3 spans 15 residues. The germline gives CDR1 LNHDA, CDR2 SQIVND (reference sequence). The junction had 11 bases not matched to a gene; V was cut back by 7 bases and J by 4 bases. DNA for the CDR3: TGTGCCAGTACGAAGAGTCTAGCGGGCATAGAGACCCAGTACTTC. Translated: CASTKSLAGIETQYF. The whole variable domain, remainder taken from reference TRBV19 and TRBJ2-5, is DGGITQSPKYLFRKEGQNVTLSCEQNLNHDAMYWYRQDPGQGLRLIYYSQIVNDFQKGDIAEGYSVSREKKESFPLTVTSAQKNPTAFYLCASTKSLAGIETQYFGPGTRLLVL.

The CDR3 is CASSFALTGNYGYTF. The CDR3 nucleotides read TGTGCCAGCAGTTTCGCATTAACAGGGAACTATGGCTACACCTTC. The chain uses TRBV27 and TRBJ1-2; tentatively, D is TRBD1 (6 bases). The CDR3 is 15 amino acids. The V gene's germline CDR1 is MNHEY and CDR2 SMNVEV (reference sequence). The V end was cut by 3 bases, the J end by 2 bases, with 13 bases between.

The table lists this clone with a few counts. The rearrangement uses TRBV24-1 and TRBJ2-2, with D perhaps TRBD1 (5 bases). Germline CDR1 KGHDR, CDR2 SFDVKD. The CDR3 covers 13 residues. V lost 10 bases to trimming and J lost 5 bases, with 13 bases between them. CDR3 in amino acids: CATTQGWTGELFF. In DNA, the CDR3 is TGTGCCACTACGCAGGGATGGACCGGGGAGCTGTTTTTT.

The V and J genes are TRBV3-1 (or the pseudogene TRBV3-2) and TRBJ1-1; TRBD1 is a possible D gene (5 bases). This CDR3 contains 14 residues. V lost 1 base to trimming and J lost 3 bases, with 9 bases between them. The V gene's germline CDR1 is LGHDT and CDR2 YNNKEL (reference sequence). The CDR3 sequence is CASSQAGLDTEAFF. The DNA of the CDR3 is TGTGCCAGCAGCCAAGCAGGGTTGGACACTGAAGCTTTCTTT.

In its sample, this clone was seen a few times. The chain joins TRBV6-1 to TRBJ1-1; 10 bases agree with TRBD1. Germline CDR1 reads MNHNS; CDR2 reads SASEGT. This CDR3 spans 15 amino acids. V shed 3 bases, J shed 3 bases, and the junction held 4 bases outside the gene matches. The CDR3 spells CASSDPGTGDTEAFF. CDR3 nucleotide sequence: TGTGCCAGCAGTGACCCCGGGACAGGGGACACTGAAGCTTTCTTT.

V is TRBV5-8 and J is TRBJ2-3; D not resolved. V lost 1 base to trimming and J lost 1 base, with 10 bases between them. Germline CDR1 SGHTS, CDR2 YDEGEE. This CDR3 region has 15 residues. The CDR3 loop reads CASSLTSLGTDTQYF. CDR3 DNA: TGTGCCAGCAGCTTGACCAGTCTTGGCACAGATACGCAGTATTTT.

The chain links TRBV6-2 or TRBV6-3 to TRBJ1-1, with a tentative D call TRBD1 (5 bases). The CDR3 is 17 amino acids. The germline V and J ends were trimmed by 6 bases and 3 bases, with 23 bases remaining between them. Germline CDR1 and CDR2: MNHEY and SVGEGT. The CDR3, as DNA: TGTGCCAGCAGCCCACGCGGAAAGGGGCTCGTGGACACTGAAGCTTTCTTT. Protein sequence: CASSPRGKGLVDTEAFF.

This clone occurred once. V gene TRBV9 combines with J gene TRBJ1-4; 10 bases are a match to TRBD1. The CDR3 sequence is 15 residues long. Trimming took 2 bases from V and 7 from J; bases not matched to a gene: 5. The germline V gene has CDR1 SGDLS and CDR2 YYNGEE. CDR3 amino acids: CASSVGTGAREKLFF. The DNA for the CDR3 is TGTGCCAGCAGCGTGGGGACAGGGGCGCGTGAAAAACTGTTTTTT.

The CDR3, as DNA: TGTGCCAGCAGCCAATACTCACCCATAGCGGGAGTAAAAAGGTTTGCCGGGGAGCTGTTTTTT. This translates into CASSQYSPIAGVKRFAGELFF. This chain uses TRBV3-1 (or the pseudogene TRBV3-2) with TRBJ2-2, with 9 bases fitting TRBD2. The CDR3 runs 21 residues. J was trimmed by 6 bases and V by 2 bases; bases with no gene match: 22. Per germline, CDR1 LGHDT and CDR2 YNNKEL (reference sequence).

This chain connects TRBV18 to TRBJ1-1; TRBD1 is a possible D gene (6 bases). V was shortened by 1 base and J by 0 bases, with 9 bases between the two germline ends. The CDR3 spans 15 residues. CDR1 is KGHSH and CDR2 is LQKENI in the germline V gene. The chain's CDR3 is CASSPLGQLNTEAFF. The CDR3 coding sequence is TGTGCCAGCTCACCACTCGGACAGTTGAACACTGAAGCTTTCTTT.

CDR3 loop: CASSILARRVEQFF. The CDR3 DNA is TGTGCCAGTAGTATTTTGGCGCGCCGGGTTGAGCAGTTCTTC. The V gene is TRBV19, the J gene TRBJ2-1, with D unresolved. The germline gives CDR1 LNHDA, CDR2 SQIVND (reference sequence). The CDR3 has 14 amino acids. Trimming pared 3 bases from V and 9 bases from J, leaving 15 bases between.

V and J are TRBV19 and TRBJ2-7; 7 positions agree with TRBD1. This CDR3 has 17 amino acids. With 3 bases clipped from V and 1 base from J, the junction kept 12 bases outside the gene matches. Germline V lookup: CDR1 LNHDA, CDR2 SQIVND (reference sequence). In DNA form, the CDR3 reads TGTGCCAGTAGTATGGCCGGTGGGCAGGGGGTTTCCTACGAGCAGTACTTC. It is translated as CASSMAGGQGVSYEQYF.

This chain connects TRBV7-6 to TRBJ2-2; 8 nucleotides match TRBD2. The junction had 6 bases not matched to a gene; V was cut back by 5 bases and J by 1 base. From germline, CDR1 is SGHVS and CDR2 FNYEAQ. The CDR3 is 16 amino acids. The CDR3 loop reads CASSPRLARNTGELFF. CDR3 nucleotides: TGTGCCAGCAGCCCACGACTAGCGAGGAACACCGGGGAGCTGTTTTTT.